The T cell receptor (delta chain) under discussion was sequenced for a study of γδ T cells in repeated Plasmodium falciparum infection. The overall study: Donors were malaria-exposed Malian children or age- and gender-matched Australian children.

TCRdb re-processed the multiplex PCR reads using CATT. The table shows tens of thousands of delta-chain clones, with roughly 2% occurring only once. Note on this clone: The amino acid sequence in TCRdb belongs to a much larger clone and departs from this DNA's translation at residue 16, likely a sequencing read error; the sequence shown is translated from the DNA.

The receptor was isolated from a pool of human donors (malaria-infected and uninfected, not separated). The sequencing sample was made of gamma-delta T cells from blood.

CDR3 coding DNA: TGTGCTCTTGGGGAAACGAGAATTCCTACGTGGGCTGGGGGATACGGGGACGATAAACTCATCTTT. Translating gives CALGETRIPTWAGGYGDDKLIF. This chain uses TRDV1 with TRDJ1; TRDD3 agrees at 12 bases. In the absence of a J gene in TCRdb, the DNA was matched to germline to assign it here. After removal of 2 bases from V and 4 bases from J, the junction contained 23 bases not matched to a gene. Per the germline V gene, CDR1 is TSWWSYY and CDR2 is QGS. The CDR3 extends over 22 amino acids.